This entry lists 24 T cell receptor beta chains sequenced from one sample in a study of blood T cell repertoires in COVID-19. Generated by immunoSEQ multiplex PCR, the TCRdb table keeps only in-frame clones and is missing some. The sample holds around 370,000 clones, about 88% seen once. Specimen: PBMCs or T cells enriched from blood (not recorded which). The receptor set was obtained from a woman younger than 30 who had recovered from COVID-19.

This sequence joins TRBV7-9 and TRBJ1-5; 8 nucleotides match TRBD1. Germline values: CDR1 SEHNR, CDR2 FQNEAQ (reference sequence). CDR3 length: 13 residues. Losses at the gene ends were 4 bases for V and 7 bases for J; bases not matched to a gene: 3. CDR3 DNA sequence: TGTGCCAGCAGCTCGACAGGGGCACAGCCCCAGCATTTT. Amino acid sequence: CASSSTGAQPQHF. The full variable domain, completed using reference TRBV7-9 and TRBJ1-5, is DTGVSQNPRHKITKRGQNVTFRCDPISEHNRLYWYRQTLGQGPEFLTYFQNEAQLEKSRLLSDRFSAERPKGSFSTLEIQRTEQGDSAMYLCASSSTGAQPQHFGDGTRLSIL.

The rearrangement uses TRBV28 and TRBJ1-5, with 8 bases that match TRBD1. The CDR3 contains 17 residues. V trimming: 5 bases; J trimming: 2 bases; junction bases outside the gene matches: 11. Per the germline V gene, CDR1 is MDHEN and CDR2 is SYDVKM. CDR3 loop: CASSQTTGGIGNQPQHF. The CDR3 coding sequence is TGTGCCAGCAGTCAAACTACAGGGGGTATTGGCAATCAGCCCCAGCATTTT.

The chain couples TRBV11-2 to TRBJ2-5; the match to TRBD2 covers 8 bases. This CDR3 is built from 16 residues. V dropped 5 bases and J dropped 2; count of bases not matched to a gene: 10. Germline CDR1 and CDR2: SGHAT and FQNNGV. The CDR3: CASSQIRGGRQETQYF. CDR3 nucleotide sequence: TGTGCCAGCAGCCAGATCCGGGGGGGCCGTCAAGAGACCCAGTACTTC.

CDR3 in DNA: TGTGCCAGCAGCGTAGGCCCTGGGGCAAGTATGAACACTGAAGCTTTCTTT. Translating it yields CASSVGPGASMNTEAFF. This rearrangement joins TRBV9 to TRBJ1-1; D is perhaps TRBD1 (5 bases). The length of the CDR3 is 17 residues. V was pared by 0 bases and J by 0 bases, with 15 bases between. The germline V gene has CDR1 SGDLS and CDR2 YYNGEE.

The V and J genes are TRBV9 and TRBJ2-7; possibly TRBD1 for D (6 bases). The V and J ends lost 2 bases and 2 bases respectively, with 11 bases between them. There are 14 residues in the CDR3. Germline CDR1 and CDR2: SGDLS and YYNGEE. The CDR3 nucleotides read TGTGCCAGCAGCGTCTCAGGGGAGCCCTACGAGCAGTACTTC. It specifies CASSVSGEPYEQYF.

V usage is TRBV30 and J usage is TRBJ1-4, with 7 bases fitting TRBD1. There are 16 residues in the CDR3. CDR1 GTSNPN and CDR2 SVGIG come from the germline V gene (reference sequence). Germline trimming cut 2 bases from V and 3 bases from J; bases unmatched to any gene: 9. CDR3 loop: CAWSLLSTGANEKLFF. Written as DNA, the CDR3 is TGTGCCTGGAGTCTTCTTTCTACAGGGGCTAATGAAAAACTGTTTTTT.

This chain joins TRBV7-3 and TRBJ2-3; 9 bases are shared with TRBD2. Germline assignment: CDR1 SGHTA and CDR2 FQGTGA. The CDR3 has 17 residues. With V trimmed by 5 bases and J by 0 bases, 9 bases remained unmatched. CDR3 amino acids: CASSPSGGPSSTDTQYF. The CDR3 DNA follows: TGTGCCAGCAGCCCGAGCGGGGGGCCCTCTAGCACAGATACGCAGTATTTT.

V usage is TRBV20-1 and J usage is TRBJ1-5; D is unresolved. This CDR3 has 11 residues. V was shortened by 3 bases and J by 6 bases, with 6 bases between the two germline ends. Germline V gene lookup returns CDR1 DFQATT and CDR2 SNEGSKA (reference sequence). The CDR3 spells CSASSGQPQHF. Here the CDR3 DNA reads TGCAGTGCTAGTTCGGGTCAGCCCCAGCATTTT.

This rearrangement joins TRBV7-2 to TRBJ2-1, with 8 nucleotides matching TRBD2. V was clipped by 5 bases and J by 4 bases; unmatched bases: 7. Per the germline V gene, CDR1 is SGHTA and CDR2 is FQGNSA. CDR3 size: 15 residues. The CDR3 spells CASSPRGAPYNEQFF. CDR3 coding DNA: TGTGCCAGCAGCCCGCGGGGGGCCCCATACAATGAGCAGTTCTTC.

V is TRBV5-6 and J is TRBJ1-2; D not resolved. Germline loops: CDR1 SGHDT, CDR2 YYEEEE. Between the trimmed V and J ends, which lost 4 bases and 0 bases, there was a span of 13 bases. CDR3 length: 15 amino acids. The CDR3 region is CASSTRSGANYGYTF. As DNA, the CDR3 is TGTGCCAGCAGCACCCGGTCGGGTGCTAACTATGGCTACACCTTC.

The V call is TRBV28, the J call TRBJ1-3; perhaps TRBD1 as D (6 bases). Germline CDR1 and CDR2: MDHEN and SYDVKM. Trimming took 9 bases from V and 1 from J, leaving 10 bases between them. This CDR3 contains 13 residues. The CDR3 DNA follows: TGTGCCAGTCCGGGACAATCTGGAAACACCATATATTTT. It translates to CASPGQSGNTIYF.

This clone was seen just once. The chain carries TRBV7-8 and TRBJ2-2, with a possible D match to TRBD1 (6 bases). The CDR3 runs to 14 residues. CDR1 is SGHVS, CDR2 FQNEAQ, per germline. Between the trimmed V and J ends, which lost 1 base and 5 bases, there was a span of 8 bases. The DNA for the CDR3 is TGTGCCAGCAGCTTAGAAGGGGGAACCGGGGAGCTGTTTTTT. Amino acid sequence: CASSLEGGTGELFF.

The J gene is TRBJ1-2, the V gene TRBV30, with TRBD1 matching 7 bases. The CDR3 sequence is 12 residues long. The V gene's germline CDR1 is GTSNPN and CDR2 SVGIG (reference sequence). V gave up 3 bases and J gave up 4 bases; unmatched junction bases: 2. The CDR3 is CAWSDRAYGYTF. The DNA for the CDR3 is TGTGCCTGGAGCGACAGGGCCTATGGCTACACCTTC.

This clone has just one count. The CDR3 region has the DNA TGTGCCAGCAAAGATCCTGGACTAAATTCACCCCTCCACTTT. Protein product: CASKDPGLNSPLHF. The chain combines TRBV3-1 (or the pseudogene TRBV3-2) with TRBJ1-6; D not certain. V was cut by 7 bases and J by 7 bases, with 14 bases left in between. Per germline, CDR1 LGHDT and CDR2 YNNKEL (reference sequence). The CDR3 contains 14 residues.

The chain uses TRBV7-3 and TRBJ2-3; 9 bases fit TRBD1. Trimming took 5 bases from V and 4 from J; bases not matched to a gene: 22. The CDR3 sequence is 20 residues long. The germline CDR1 and CDR2 sequences are SGHTA and FQGTGA. The CDR3 spells CASSPTGIYRGRGTSDTQYF. The DNA of the CDR3 is TGTGCCAGCAGCCCTACCGGAATCTACAGGGGGCGCGGAACGTCAGATACGCAGTATTTT.

The genes are TRBV7-3 and TRBJ2-1; D is ambiguous. The ends were cut back, 3 bases at V and 0 bases at J, with 9 bases in the middle. Looked up from germline, CDR1 is SGHTA and CDR2 is FQGTGA. CDR3 length: 15 amino acids. The CDR3 region has the DNA TGTGCCAGCAGCTTCGGAGCGAGCTCCTACAATGAGCAGTTCTTC. The encoded protein is CASSFGASSYNEQFF.

The chain has TRBV30 and TRBJ1-4; possible D gene TRBD1, 5 bases. Per germline, CDR1 GTSNPN and CDR2 SVGIG (reference sequence). Trimming removed 0 bases from V and 8 bases from J, with 13 bases in between. The CDR3 runs to 14 residues. CDR3 sequence: CAWSVRRSGEKLFF. CDR3 in DNA: TGTGCCTGGAGTGTACGGCGGTCAGGGGAAAAACTGTTTTTT. Complete variable domain (other parts from reference TRBV30 and TRBJ1-4): SQTIHQWPATLVQPVGSPLSLECTVEGTSNPNLYWYRQAAGRGLQLLFYSVGIGQISSEVPQNLSASRPQDRQFILSSKKLLLSDSGFYLCAWSVRRSGEKLFFGSGTQLSVL.

The chain couples TRBV7-9 to TRBJ1-5; 7 positions agree with TRBD1. Per the germline V gene, CDR1 is SEHNR and CDR2 is FQNEAQ (reference sequence). Trimming cost V 4 bases and J 0 bases; bases outside gene matches: 6. CDR3 size: 16 residues. The CDR3 sequence is CASSSGTDYSNQPQHF. Written as DNA, the CDR3 is TGTGCCAGCAGCTCCGGGACAGATTATAGCAATCAGCCCCAGCATTTT.

J is TRBJ1-1 and V is TRBV7-9; D remains ambiguous. The germline V gene has CDR1 SEHNR and CDR2 FQNEAQ (reference sequence). Trimming took 4 bases from V and 3 from J, leaving 12 bases between them. This CDR3 is 14 amino acids long. The CDR3 reads CASSSGYFDTEAFF. CDR3 coding DNA: TGTGCCAGCAGCTCCGGGTACTTCGACACTGAAGCTTTCTTT.

There are a few counts of this clone. The CDR3 is CASSPGQGRTLHF. In DNA, the CDR3 is TGTGCCAGCAGTCCGGGACAGGGTAGAACCCTCCACTTT. The chain links TRBV12-3 or TRBV12-4 to TRBJ1-6; 9 bases fit TRBD1. The CDR3 covers 13 residues. Losses at the gene ends were 5 bases for V and 14 bases for J; bases not matched to a gene: 7.

V usage is TRBV30 and J usage is TRBJ2-1; 8 nucleotides line up with TRBD2. CDR3 size: 17 residues. V gave up 0 bases and J gave up 12 bases; unmatched junction bases: 19. Germline-derived CDR1 and CDR2 are GTSNPN and SVGIG (reference sequence). This CDR3 reads CAWSVLLVSGGPRPQFF. For the CDR3, the DNA is TGTGCCTGGAGTGTACTTCTTGTCAGCGGGGGCCCACGTCCGCAGTTCTTC.

The chain employs TRBV10-2 and TRBJ1-2, with 8 bases lining up with TRBD1. Germline CDR1 is WSHSY and CDR2 is SAAADI. The CDR3 runs 16 residues. V lost 0 bases to trimming and J lost 3 bases; unmatched junction nucleotides: 6. CDR3 in amino acids: CASSESIAGGYYGYTF. CDR3 bases: TGCGCCAGCAGTGAGTCAATAGCAGGGGGCTACTATGGCTACACCTTC.

The chain is built from TRBV3-1 (or the pseudogene TRBV3-2) and TRBJ2-1, with TRBD1 identical over 8 bases. V was pared by 1 base and J by 10 bases, with 15 bases of the junction left unmatched. The CDR3 sequence is 17 residues long. Germline assignment: CDR1 LGHDT and CDR2 YNNKEL (reference sequence). Written as DNA, the CDR3 is TGTGCCAGCAGCCAAGTTCCCCCCAGGGGGCTCCCCAGGGAGCAGTTCTTC. Protein: CASSQVPPRGLPREQFF.

This clone appeared a single time. The chain joins TRBV10-3 to TRBJ1-5, with TRBD1 as a possible D gene (6 bases). Trimming took off 3 bases at V and 6 bases at J, with 12 bases between the two ends. Germline V lookup: CDR1 ENHRY, CDR2 SYGVKD. The CDR3 has 14 residues. For the CDR3, the DNA is TGTGCCATCAGTGAATCACAGGGACCTCAGCCCCAGCATTTT. Amino acid sequence: CAISESQGPQPQHF.